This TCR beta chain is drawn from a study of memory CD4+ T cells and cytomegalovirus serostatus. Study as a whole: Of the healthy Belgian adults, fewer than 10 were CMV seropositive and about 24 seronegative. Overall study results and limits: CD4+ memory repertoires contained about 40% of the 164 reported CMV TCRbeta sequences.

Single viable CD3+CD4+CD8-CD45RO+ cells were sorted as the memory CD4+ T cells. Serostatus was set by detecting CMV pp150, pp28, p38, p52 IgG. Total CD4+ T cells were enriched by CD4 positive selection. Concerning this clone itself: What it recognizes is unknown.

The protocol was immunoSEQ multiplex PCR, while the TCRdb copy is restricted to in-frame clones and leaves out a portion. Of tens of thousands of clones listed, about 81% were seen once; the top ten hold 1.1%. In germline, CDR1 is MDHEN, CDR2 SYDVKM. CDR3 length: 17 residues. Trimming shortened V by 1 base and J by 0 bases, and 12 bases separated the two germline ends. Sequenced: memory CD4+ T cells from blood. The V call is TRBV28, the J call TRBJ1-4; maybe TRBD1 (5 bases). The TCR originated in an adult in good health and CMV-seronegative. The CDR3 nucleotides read TGTGCCAGCAGTTTATCGGGCAGGGCTGCAACTAATGAAAAACTGTTTTTT. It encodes CASSLSGRAATNEKLFF.